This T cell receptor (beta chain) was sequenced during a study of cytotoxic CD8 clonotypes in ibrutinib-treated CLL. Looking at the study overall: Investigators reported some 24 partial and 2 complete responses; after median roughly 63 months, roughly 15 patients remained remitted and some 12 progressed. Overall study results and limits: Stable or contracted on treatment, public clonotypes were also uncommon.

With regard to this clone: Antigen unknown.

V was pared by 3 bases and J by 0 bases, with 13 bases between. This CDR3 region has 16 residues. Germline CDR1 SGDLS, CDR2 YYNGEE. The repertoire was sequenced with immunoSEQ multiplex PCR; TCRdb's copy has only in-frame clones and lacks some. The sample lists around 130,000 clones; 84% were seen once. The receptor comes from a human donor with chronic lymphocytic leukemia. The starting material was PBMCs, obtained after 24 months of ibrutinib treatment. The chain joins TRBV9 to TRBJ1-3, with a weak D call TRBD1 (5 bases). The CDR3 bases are TGTGCCAGCAGCGCCCGCGGAACAGGCTCTGGAAACACCATATATTTT. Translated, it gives CASSARGTGSGNTIYF.